This is a list of T cell receptor beta chains from one sample in a study of T cell changes during pregnancy in multiple sclerosis. The assay was immunoSEQ multiplex PCR, and TCRdb's table has in-frame clones only and misses some. The repertoire consists of under 55,000 clones, with around 94% occurring once and the leading ten covering roughly 0.32%. The material sequenced was CD4+ T cells from peripheral blood mononuclear cells, taken in the third trimester of pregnancy. The source of these receptors is a female donor with multiple sclerosis, enrolled in a pregnancy study. Each CDR3 is given with its conserved first and last residue. The D gene is left open where the match is weak. Clone size appears in some rows only: once, few, many, or a class for an expanded clone.

TRBV5-1	.	.	TRBJ2-4	TGCGCCAGCAGCTCCCGAGACGGGAAAGCCAAAAACATTCAGTACTTC	CASSSRDGKAKNIQYF
TRBV6-6	TRBD1	.	TRBJ1-1	TGTGCCAGTACTACACCGGGACAGGGGGTTACTGAAGCTTTCTTT	CASTTPGQGVTEAFF
TRBV2	.	.	TRBJ1-2	TGTGCCAGCAGCCAGGGGCTGAATCTGGTCGATGGCTACACCTTC	CASSQGLNLVDGYTF
TRBV19	.	.	TRBJ1-1	TGTGCCAGTAGTATCCCGGGACACCGCACTGAAGCTTTCTTT	CASSIPGHRTEAFF
TRBV5-1	TRBD2	.	TRBJ2-2	TGCGCCAGCAGCTTGACATCCTGGGCTAGCGGGAACACCGGGGAGCTGTTTTTT	CASSLTSWASGNTGELFF
TRBV5-1	TRBD1	.	TRBJ1-5	TGCGCCAGCAGCTTTGGGGACAGCGAAAATCAGCCCCAGCATTTT	CASSFGDSENQPQHF
TRBV12-5	TRBD1	.	TRBJ1-1	TGTGCTAGTGGTTTGGTTACAGGGGGCGGAATCGTTGCACTCACTGAAGCTTTCTTT	CASGLVTGGGIVALTEAFF
TRBV19	.	.	TRBJ2-5	TGTGCCAGTAGGGGCCGACCCCAAGAGACCCAGTACTTC	CASRGRPQETQYF
TRBV5-1	TRBD2	.	TRBJ2-1	TGCGCCAGCAGCCGCCAGGGCGGGAGTCTCCACAATGAGCAGTTCTTC	CASSRQGGSLHNEQFF
TRBV30	TRBD2	.	TRBJ2-1	TGTGCCTTATCAGGACTAGCGGTGTACAATGAGCAGTTCTTC	CALSGLAVYNEQFF
TRBV4-1	.	.	TRBJ2-5	TGCGCCAGCAGCCAAGATAGGCTTATTACCCGGGGGACCCAGTACTTC	CASSQDRLITRGTQYF
TRBV29-1	TRBD1	once	TRBJ2-3	TGCAGCGTTGCCCGGCAGGGGGTAACAGATACGCAGTATTTT	CSVARQGVTDTQYF
TRBV11-2	.	.	TRBJ1-1	TGTGCCAGCAGCTTAGTCCCACAGGGCTTAAGGGGCACTGAAGCTTTCTTT	CASSLVPQGLRGTEAFF
TRBV7-2	.	.	TRBJ1-3	TGTGCCAGCAGCCATCCTCGGTCCCGTGGAAACACCATATATTTT	CASSHPRSRGNTIYF
TRBV11-3	TRBD1	.	TRBJ2-2	TGTGCCAGCAGCTTAATGGGACAGACGAACACCGGGGAGCTGTTTTTT	CASSLMGQTNTGELFF
TRBV21-1	.	once	TRBJ2-2	TGTGCCAGCAGCAACGGGACAGGGCCCCACACCGGGGAGCTGTTTTTT	CASSNGTGPHTGELFF
TRBV4-3	.	.	TRBJ1-2	TGCGCCAGCAGCCAAGAGGCACAAATTTCTAACTATGGCTACACCTTC	CASSQEAQISNYGYTF
TRBV6-1	TRBD2	.	TRBJ2-3	TGTGCCAGCAGCCTAGCGGGAGGAACCACAGATACGCAGTATTTT	CASSLAGGTTDTQYF
TRBV2	.	once	TRBJ1-5	TGTGCCAGCAAGTGGCGGGACAATCAGCCCCAGCATTTT	CASKWRDNQPQHF
TRBV7-8	.	.	TRBJ2-7	TGTGCCAGCAGCTTACCGGGCGAGCAGTACTTC	CASSLPGEQYF
TRBV25-1	TRBD1	.	TRBJ1-4	TGTGCCAGCAGGGAGACAGGGCTAGGGGAAAAACTGTTTTTT	CASRETGLGEKLFF
TRBV28	.	.	TRBJ1-6	TGTGCCAGCAGTTTAAGTACAGGTTCCAATTCACCCCTCCACTTT	CASSLSTGSNSPLHF
TRBV28	TRBD1	.	TRBJ1-1	TGTGCCAGCAGCCCCGGGGGACAGGGGGGACGCACTGAAGCTTTCTTT	CASSPGGQGGRTEAFF
TRBV30	.	.	TRBJ1-3	TGTGCCTGGAGTGTAGCCGGACTTACTGGAAACACCATATATTTT	CAWSVAGLTGNTIYF
TRBV11-2	TRBD2	once	TRBJ2-3	TGTGCCAGCAGCTTAACTAGCGGGAGCACAGATACGCAGTATTTT	CASSLTSGSTDTQYF
TRBV9	.	.	TRBJ2-3	TGTGCCAGCAGCGTAGTAGCGGCCAGCACAGATACGCAGTATTTT	CASSVVAASTDTQYF
TRBV18	TRBD2	.	TRBJ2-1	TGTGCCAGCTCACCAAGGACTAGCGGGAGGGCCCTGGACAATGAGCAGTTCTTC	CASSPRTSGRALDNEQFF
TRBV7-3	.	.	TRBJ1-5	TGTGCCAGCAGCCCGGCGGGGGGAAGCAATCAGCCCCAGCATTTT	CASSPAGGSNQPQHF
TRBV4-1	.	.	TRBJ1-2	TGCGCCAGCAGCCGTCCCGGGGCTAACTATGGCTACACCTTC	CASSRPGANYGYTF
TRBV6-1	TRBD1	.	TRBJ1-4	TGTGCCAGCGGAGACTCCCCAGGGGGATTAGAAAAACTGTTTTTT	CASGDSPGGLEKLFF
TRBV13	TRBD1	.	TRBJ1-6	TGTGCCAGCAGCCGGACAGGGGTTATAGATTCACCCCTCCACTTT	CASSRTGVIDSPLHF